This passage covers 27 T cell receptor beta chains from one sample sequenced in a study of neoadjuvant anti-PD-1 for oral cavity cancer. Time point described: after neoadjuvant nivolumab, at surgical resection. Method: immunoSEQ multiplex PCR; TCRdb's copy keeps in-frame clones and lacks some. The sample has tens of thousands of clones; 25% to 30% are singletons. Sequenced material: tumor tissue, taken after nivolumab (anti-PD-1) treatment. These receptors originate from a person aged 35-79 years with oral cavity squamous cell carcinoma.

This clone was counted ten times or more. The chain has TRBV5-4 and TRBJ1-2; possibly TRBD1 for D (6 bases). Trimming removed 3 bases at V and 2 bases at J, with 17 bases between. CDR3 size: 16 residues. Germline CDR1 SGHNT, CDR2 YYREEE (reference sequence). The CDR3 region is CASSSLGQINNYGYTF. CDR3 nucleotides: TGTGCCAGCAGCTCCCTAGGACAGATCAACAACTATGGCTACACCTTC.

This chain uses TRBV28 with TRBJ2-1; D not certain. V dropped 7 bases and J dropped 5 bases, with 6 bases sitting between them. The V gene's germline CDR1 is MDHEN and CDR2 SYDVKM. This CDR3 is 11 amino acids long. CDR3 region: CASTKNNEQFF. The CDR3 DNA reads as TGTGCCAGCACCAAGAACAATGAGCAGTTCTTC. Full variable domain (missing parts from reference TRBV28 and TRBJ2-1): DVKVTQSSRYLVKRTGEKVFLECVQDMDHENMFWYRQDPGLGLRLIYFSYDVKMKEKGDIPEGYSVSREKKERFSLILESASTNQTSMYLCASTKNNEQFFGPGTRLTVL.

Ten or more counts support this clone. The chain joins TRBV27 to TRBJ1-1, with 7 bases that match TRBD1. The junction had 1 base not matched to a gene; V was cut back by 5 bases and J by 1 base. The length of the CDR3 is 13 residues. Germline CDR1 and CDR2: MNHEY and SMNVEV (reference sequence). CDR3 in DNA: TGTGCCAGCAGTCGGACAGGGAACACTGAAGCTTTCTTT. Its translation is CASSRTGNTEAFF.

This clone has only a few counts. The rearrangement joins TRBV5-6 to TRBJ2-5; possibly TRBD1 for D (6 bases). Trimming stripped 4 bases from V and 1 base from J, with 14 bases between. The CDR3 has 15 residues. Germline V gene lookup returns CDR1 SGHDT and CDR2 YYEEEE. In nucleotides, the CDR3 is TGTGCCAGCAGCACCCGGACAGTTCCCCAAGAGACCCAGTACTTC. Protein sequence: CASSTRTVPQETQYF.

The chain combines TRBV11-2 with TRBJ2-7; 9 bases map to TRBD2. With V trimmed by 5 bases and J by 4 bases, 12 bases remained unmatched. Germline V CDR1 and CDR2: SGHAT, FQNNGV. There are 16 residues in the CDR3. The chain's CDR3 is CASSPTRTSDGYEQYF. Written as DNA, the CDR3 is TGTGCCAGCAGCCCGACTAGGACTAGCGACGGGTACGAGCAGTACTTC.

CDR3 DNA sequence: TGCGCCAGCAGCTTGGGAGGGTGGAGCGGATCCTACGAGCAGTACTTC. It encodes CASSLGGWSGSYEQYF. V gene TRBV5-1 combines with J gene TRBJ2-7; D possibly corresponds to TRBD2 (5 bases). The CDR3 consists of 16 residues. Germline CDR1 is SGHRS and CDR2 is YFSETQ. With 0 bases removed from V and 1 base from J, the gap between germline ends came to 14 bases.

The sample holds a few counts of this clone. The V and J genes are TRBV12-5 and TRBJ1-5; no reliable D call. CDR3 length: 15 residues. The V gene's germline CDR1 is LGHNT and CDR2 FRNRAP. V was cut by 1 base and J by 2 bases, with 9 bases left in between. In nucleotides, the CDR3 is TGTGCTAGTGGTTTGGGGGTGTCTGGCAATCAGCCCCAGCATTTT. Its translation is CASGLGVSGNQPQHF.

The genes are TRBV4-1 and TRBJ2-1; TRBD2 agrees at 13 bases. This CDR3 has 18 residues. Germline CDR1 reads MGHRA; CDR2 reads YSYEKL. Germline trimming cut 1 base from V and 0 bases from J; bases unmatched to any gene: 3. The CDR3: CASSQGTSGGASYNEQFF. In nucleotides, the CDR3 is TGCGCCAGCAGCCAAGGTACTAGCGGGGGGGCCTCCTACAATGAGCAGTTCTTC.

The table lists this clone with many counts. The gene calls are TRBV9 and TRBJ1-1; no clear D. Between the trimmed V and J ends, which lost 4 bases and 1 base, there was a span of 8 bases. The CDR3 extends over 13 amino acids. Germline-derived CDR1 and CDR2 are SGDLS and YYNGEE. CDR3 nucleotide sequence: TGTGCCAGCAGCCGGACGGGGAACACTGAAGCTTTCTTT. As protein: CASSRTGNTEAFF.

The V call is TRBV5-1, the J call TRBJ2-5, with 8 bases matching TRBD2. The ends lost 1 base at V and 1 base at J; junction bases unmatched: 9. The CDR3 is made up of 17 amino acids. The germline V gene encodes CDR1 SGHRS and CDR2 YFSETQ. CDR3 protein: CASSLSLRGGPQETQYF. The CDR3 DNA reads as TGCGCCAGCAGCTTGTCCCTTCGCGGGGGGCCCCAAGAGACCCAGTACTTC.

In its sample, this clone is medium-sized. The CDR3, as DNA: TGCGCCAGCAGCTCGGGACAGTTCTATGGCTACACCTTC. The encoded protein is CASSSGQFYGYTF. The chain recombines TRBV5-1 with TRBJ1-2, with 7 positions matching TRBD1. Germline lookup yields CDR1 SGHRS and CDR2 YFSETQ. V dropped 3 bases and J dropped 4; count of bases not matched to a gene: 3. This CDR3 spans 13 amino acids.

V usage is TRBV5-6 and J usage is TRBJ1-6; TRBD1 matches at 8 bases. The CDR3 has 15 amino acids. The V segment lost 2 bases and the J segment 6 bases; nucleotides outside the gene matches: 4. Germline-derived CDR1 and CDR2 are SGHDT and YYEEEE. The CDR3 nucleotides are TGTGCCAGCAGCTTCCGGACAGGGCCTAATTCACCCCTCCACTTT. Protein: CASSFRTGPNSPLHF.

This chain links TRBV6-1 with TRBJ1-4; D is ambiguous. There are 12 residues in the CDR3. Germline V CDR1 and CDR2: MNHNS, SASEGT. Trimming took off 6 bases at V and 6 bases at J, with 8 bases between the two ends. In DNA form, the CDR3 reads TGTGCCAGCAGCCGGGGATATGAAAAACTGTTTTTT. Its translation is CASSRGYEKLFF.

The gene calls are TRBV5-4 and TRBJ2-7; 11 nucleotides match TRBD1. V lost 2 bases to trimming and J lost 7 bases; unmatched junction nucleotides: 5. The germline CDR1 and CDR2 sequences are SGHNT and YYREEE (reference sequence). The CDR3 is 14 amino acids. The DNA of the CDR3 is TGTGCCAGCAGCTTCGGACAGGGGGCTTGGGAGCAGTACTTC. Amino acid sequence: CASSFGQGAWEQYF.

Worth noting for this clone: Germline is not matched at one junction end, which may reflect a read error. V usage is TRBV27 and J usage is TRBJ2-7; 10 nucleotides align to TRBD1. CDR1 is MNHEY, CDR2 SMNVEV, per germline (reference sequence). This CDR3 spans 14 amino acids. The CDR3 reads CASTNPGTGEKLVF. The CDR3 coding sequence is TGTGCCAGCACAAATCCCGGGACAGGGGAAAAGTTGGTCTTC.

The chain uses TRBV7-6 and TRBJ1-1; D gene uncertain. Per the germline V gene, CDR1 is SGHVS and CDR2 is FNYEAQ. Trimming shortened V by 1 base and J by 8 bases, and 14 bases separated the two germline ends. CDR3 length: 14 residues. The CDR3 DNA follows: TGTGCCAGCAGCTTAGTTGACGCCCGCTGGGAAGCTTTCTTT. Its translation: CASSLVDARWEAFF.

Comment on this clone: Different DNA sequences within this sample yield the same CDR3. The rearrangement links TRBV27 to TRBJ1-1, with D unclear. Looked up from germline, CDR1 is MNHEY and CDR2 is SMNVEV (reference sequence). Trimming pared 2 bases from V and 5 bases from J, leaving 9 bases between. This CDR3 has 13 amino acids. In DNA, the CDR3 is TGTGCCAGCAGTTTACGGGAAAGGACTGAAGCTTTCTTT. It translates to CASSLRERTEAFF.

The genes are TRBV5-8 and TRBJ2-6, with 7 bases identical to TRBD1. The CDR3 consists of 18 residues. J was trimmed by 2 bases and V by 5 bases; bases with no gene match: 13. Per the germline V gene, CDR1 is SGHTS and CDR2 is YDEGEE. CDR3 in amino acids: CASREKGAYMTGANVLTF. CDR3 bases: TGTGCCAGCAGAGAGAAGGGGGCCTATATGACTGGGGCCAACGTCCTGACTTTC. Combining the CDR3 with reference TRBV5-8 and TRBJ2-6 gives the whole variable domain EAGVTQSPTHLIKTRGQQATLRCSPISGHTSVYWYQQALGLGLQFLLWYDEGEERNRGNFPPRFSGRQFPNYSSELNVNALELEDSALYLCASREKGAYMTGANVLTFGAGSRLTVL.

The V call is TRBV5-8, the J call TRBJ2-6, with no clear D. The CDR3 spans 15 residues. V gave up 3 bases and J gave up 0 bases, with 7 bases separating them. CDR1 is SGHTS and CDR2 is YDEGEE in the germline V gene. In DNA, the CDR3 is TGTGCCAGCAGCTCGACCAGCTCTGGGGCCAACGTCCTGACTTTC. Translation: CASSSTSSGANVLTF.

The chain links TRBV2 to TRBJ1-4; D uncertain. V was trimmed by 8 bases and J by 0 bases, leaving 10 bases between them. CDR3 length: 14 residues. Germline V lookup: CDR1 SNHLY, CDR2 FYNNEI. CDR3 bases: TGTGCCAGCGTCCACCAGTCAACTAATGAAAAACTGTTTTTT. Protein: CASVHQSTNEKLFF.

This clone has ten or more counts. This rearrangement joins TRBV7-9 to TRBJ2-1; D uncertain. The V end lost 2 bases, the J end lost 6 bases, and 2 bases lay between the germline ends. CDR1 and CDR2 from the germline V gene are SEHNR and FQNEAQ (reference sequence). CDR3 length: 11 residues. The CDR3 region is CASSLSNEQFF. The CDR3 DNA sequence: TGTGCCAGCAGCTTAAGCAATGAGCAGTTCTTC. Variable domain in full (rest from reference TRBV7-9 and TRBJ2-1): DTGVSQNPRHKITKRGQNVTFRCDPISEHNRLYWYRQTLGQGPEFLTYFQNEAQLEKSRLLSDRFSAERPKGSFSTLEIQRTEQGDSAMYLCASSLSNEQFFGPGTRLTVL.

Here the CDR3 reads CAWNGGPRELFF. The CDR3 bases are TGTGCCTGGAACGGAGGTCCACGGGAACTGTTTTTT. V and J are TRBV30 and TRBJ1-4; D ambiguous. V was clipped by 4 bases and J by 12 bases, with 15 bases between them. Germline CDR1 reads GTSNPN; CDR2 reads SVGIG (reference sequence). The CDR3 extends over 12 amino acids.

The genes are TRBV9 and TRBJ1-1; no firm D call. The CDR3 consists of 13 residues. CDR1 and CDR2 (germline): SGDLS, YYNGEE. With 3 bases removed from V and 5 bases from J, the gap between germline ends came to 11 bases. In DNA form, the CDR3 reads TGTGCCAGCAGCGCCAGGCGGGGAACTGAAGCTTTCTTT. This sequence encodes CASSARRGTEAFF.

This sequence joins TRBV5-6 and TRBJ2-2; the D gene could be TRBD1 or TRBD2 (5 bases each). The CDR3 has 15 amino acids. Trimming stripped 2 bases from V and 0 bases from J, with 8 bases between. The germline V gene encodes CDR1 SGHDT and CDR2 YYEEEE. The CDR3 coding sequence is TGTGCCAGCAGCTTTGGGGGAACGAACACCGGGGAGCTGTTTTTT. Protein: CASSFGGTNTGELFF.

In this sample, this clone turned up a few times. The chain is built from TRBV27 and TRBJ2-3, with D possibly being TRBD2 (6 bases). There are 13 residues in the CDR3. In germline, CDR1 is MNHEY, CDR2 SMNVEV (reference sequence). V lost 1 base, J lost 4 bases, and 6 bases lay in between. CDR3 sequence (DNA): TGTGCCAGCAGTTTATGGGACTCAGATACGCAGTATTTT. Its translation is CASSLWDSDTQYF.

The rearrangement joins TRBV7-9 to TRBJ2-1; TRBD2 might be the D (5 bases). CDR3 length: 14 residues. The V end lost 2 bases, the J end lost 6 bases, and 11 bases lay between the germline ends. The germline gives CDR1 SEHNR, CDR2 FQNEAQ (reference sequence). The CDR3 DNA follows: TGTGCCAGCAGCTTATCGGTAAGCGGCAATGAGCAGTTCTTC. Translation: CASSLSVSGNEQFF.

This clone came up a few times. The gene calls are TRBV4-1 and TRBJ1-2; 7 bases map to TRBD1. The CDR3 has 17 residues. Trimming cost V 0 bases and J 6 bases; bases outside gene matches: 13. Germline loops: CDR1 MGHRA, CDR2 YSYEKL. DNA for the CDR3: TGCGCCAGCAGCCAAGACGTACCGAGGACAGGAAAGGATGGCTACACCTTC. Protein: CASSQDVPRTGKDGYTF.